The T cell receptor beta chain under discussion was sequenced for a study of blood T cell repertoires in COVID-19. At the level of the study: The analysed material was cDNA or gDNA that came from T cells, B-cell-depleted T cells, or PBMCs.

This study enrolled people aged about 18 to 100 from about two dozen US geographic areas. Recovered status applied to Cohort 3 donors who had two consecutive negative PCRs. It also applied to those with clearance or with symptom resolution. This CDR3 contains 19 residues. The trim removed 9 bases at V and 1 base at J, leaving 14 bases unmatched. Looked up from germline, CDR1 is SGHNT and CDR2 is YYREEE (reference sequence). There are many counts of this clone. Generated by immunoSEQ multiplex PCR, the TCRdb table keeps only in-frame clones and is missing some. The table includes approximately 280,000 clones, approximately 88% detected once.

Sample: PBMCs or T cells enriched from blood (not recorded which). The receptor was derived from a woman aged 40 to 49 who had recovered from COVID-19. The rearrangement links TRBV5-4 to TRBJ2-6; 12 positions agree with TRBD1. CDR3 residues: CATERYRDRGRSGANVLTF. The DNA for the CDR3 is TGTGCCACCGAACGATACCGGGACAGGGGGCGATCTGGGGCCAACGTCCTGACTTTC.